This entry features one T cell receptor (beta chain) sequence. Antigen unknown. The donors were part of the validation cohort, which consisted of some 120 subjects and was separate from the first cohort of 666 subjects. The data belong to a study of cytomegalovirus exposure and HLA in healthy donors. TCRdb's table, derived via immunoSEQ multiplex PCR, lists solely in-frame clones and lacks some. Counted here are hundreds of thousands of clones, 83% occurring once; the ten biggest clones make up 4.5% to 7%. Points from the study as a whole: The study flagged some 170 TCR beta chains as cytomegalovirus-associated. The study found most TCR sequences rare, yet found some public TCRs in many donors.

Germline V gives CDR1 MNHEY, CDR2 SMNVEV (reference sequence). The CDR3 is made up of 15 amino acids. The V and J ends lost 2 bases and 2 bases, in that order; junction bases with no gene match: 5. This clonotype was obtained from a woman under 30 in good health and CMV-seronegative. The chain has TRBV27 and TRBJ2-7, with 8 bases lining up with TRBD2. The sequenced sample was PBMCs. CDR3 sequence: CASSLIAGNAYEQYF. CDR3 bases: TGTGCCAGCAGTTTAATAGCGGGAAACGCCTACGAGCAGTACTTC.